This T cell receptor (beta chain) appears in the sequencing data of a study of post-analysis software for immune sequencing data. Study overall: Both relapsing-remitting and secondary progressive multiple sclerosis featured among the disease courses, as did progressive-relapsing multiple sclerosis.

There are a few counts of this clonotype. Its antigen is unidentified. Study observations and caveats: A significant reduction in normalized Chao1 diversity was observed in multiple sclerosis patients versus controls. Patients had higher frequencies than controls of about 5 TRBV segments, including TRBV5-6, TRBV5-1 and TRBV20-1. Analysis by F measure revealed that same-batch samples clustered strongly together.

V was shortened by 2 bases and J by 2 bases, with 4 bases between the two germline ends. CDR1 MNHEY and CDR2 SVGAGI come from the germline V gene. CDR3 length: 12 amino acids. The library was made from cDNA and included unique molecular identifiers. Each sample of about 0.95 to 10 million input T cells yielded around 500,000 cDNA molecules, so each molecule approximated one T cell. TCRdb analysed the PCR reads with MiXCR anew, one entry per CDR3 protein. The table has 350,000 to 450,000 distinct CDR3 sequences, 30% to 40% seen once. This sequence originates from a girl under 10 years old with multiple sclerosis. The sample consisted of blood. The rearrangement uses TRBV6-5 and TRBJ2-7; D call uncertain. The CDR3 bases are TGTGCCAGCAGTTACGACGCCTACGAGCAGTACTTC. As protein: CASSYDAYEQYF.